This T cell receptor beta chain was identified during a study of T-cell reconstitution after alpha-beta-depleted transplantation in children. V was shortened by 4 bases and J by 5 bases, with 8 bases between the two germline ends. In germline, CDR1 is SEHNR, CDR2 FQNEAQ (reference sequence). This CDR3 has 13 residues. Comments on this clonotype: Its specificity is not known.

Construction of the TCRbeta library involved unique molecular identifiers. Each CDR3 protein is one row after TCRdb ran MiXCR on the PCR reads. The table lists 90,000 to 100,000 distinct CDR3 sequences, more than 20% of them singletons. Study-level points and caveats: At day 60, the high TCRbeta diversity found in some patients originated from recipient T cells and thymic progenitors that had survived.

The sequence came from a boy aged 2-15 years with acute lymphoblastic leukemia, due to receive a stem cell transplant. The rearrangement joins TRBV7-9 to TRBJ1-4, with no clear D. Sequenced here: PBMCs, sampled before TCRalphabeta/CD19-depleted stem cell transplant. The CDR3 loop reads CASSSTENEKLFF. The CDR3 coding sequence is TGTGCCAGCAGCTCCACAGAGAATGAAAAACTGTTTTTT.